These 3 T cell receptor beta chains were sequenced from one sample in a study of regulatory T cells in long-lasting Graves disease. Time point reported: persistent/refractory GD, antithyroid drugs over 5 years with positive TRAb. Preparation of the TCR library used RNA extracted from PBMCs. Researchers made TCR beta libraries by using iRepertoire HTBI primers and running Arm-PCR on CDR3 regions. TCRdb reanalysed the multiplex PCR reads using MiXCR and keeps one entry per CDR3 protein. This repertoire shows about 460,000 distinct CDR3 sequences, approximately 23% found once; its top ten account for under 15%. This material consisted of peripheral blood mononuclear cells (PBMCs), taken when the disease was refractory, from a patient treated with antithyroid drugs. These receptors originate from a female donor with Graves disease.

The J gene is TRBJ1-4, the V gene TRBV3-2; the table's D call, TRBD1, was not checked against the DNA. TRBV3-2 is termed a pseudogene. The CDR3 loop spans 16 amino acids. CDR3 in amino acids: CASSPGVRALNEKLFF. The CDR3 DNA reads TGTGCCAGCAGCCCCGGGGTCAGGGCACTTAATGAAAAACTGTTTTTT.

V and J are TRBV4-3 and TRBJ1-5; D might be TRBD1 (6 bases). CDR1 is LGHNA, CDR2 YSLEER, per germline. This CDR3 region has 14 residues. Trimming shortened V by 0 bases and J by 6 bases, and 9 bases separated the two germline ends. The CDR3 DNA reads TGCGCCAGCAGCCAAGAGGGCAGGGGTCAGCCCCAGCATTTT. Translation: CASSQEGRGQPQHF.

This clonotype came up many times. This chain links TRBV28 with TRBJ1-2; D unresolved. The germline CDR1 and CDR2 sequences are MDHEN and SYDVKM. V lost 9 bases and J lost 4, with 12 bases in between. The CDR3 has 12 residues. The CDR3 DNA reads as TGTGCCAGTTCCTGGACGGCCTATGGCTACACCTTC. This sequence encodes CASSWTAYGYTF.